This entry describes one T cell receptor beta chain. Original handling: Amplifying reference gene primers gave estimates of nucleated cell counts. Measured with immunoSEQ multiplex PCR; TCRdb has only the in-frame clones, and not every one. V, J and clone size derive from that table, while D and trimming were established from the DNA sequence. Of some 170,000 clones listed, about 80% are singletons. The record originates from a study of blood T cell repertoires in COVID-19. Study-wide context: The origin of the acute and convalescent COVID-19 samples was the United States, Italy and Spain. Sources were T cells, B-cell-depleted T cells, or PBMCs; the material itself was cDNA or gDNA.

This receptor was taken from a man aged 55 to 69 with acute or convalescent COVID-19. Sequencing used peripheral blood.

Here the CDR3 reads CASSYRAGDRDTEAFF. In DNA, the CDR3 is TGTGCCAGCAGTTACCGGGCAGGGGACCGGGACACTGAAGCTTTCTTT. The rearrangement uses TRBV6-2 or TRBV6-3 and TRBJ1-1; D perhaps matches TRBD1 (6 bases). The CDR3 runs 16 residues. The ends were cut back, 2 bases at V and 3 bases at J, with 16 bases in the middle. Germline-derived CDR1 and CDR2 are MNHEY and SVGEGT.